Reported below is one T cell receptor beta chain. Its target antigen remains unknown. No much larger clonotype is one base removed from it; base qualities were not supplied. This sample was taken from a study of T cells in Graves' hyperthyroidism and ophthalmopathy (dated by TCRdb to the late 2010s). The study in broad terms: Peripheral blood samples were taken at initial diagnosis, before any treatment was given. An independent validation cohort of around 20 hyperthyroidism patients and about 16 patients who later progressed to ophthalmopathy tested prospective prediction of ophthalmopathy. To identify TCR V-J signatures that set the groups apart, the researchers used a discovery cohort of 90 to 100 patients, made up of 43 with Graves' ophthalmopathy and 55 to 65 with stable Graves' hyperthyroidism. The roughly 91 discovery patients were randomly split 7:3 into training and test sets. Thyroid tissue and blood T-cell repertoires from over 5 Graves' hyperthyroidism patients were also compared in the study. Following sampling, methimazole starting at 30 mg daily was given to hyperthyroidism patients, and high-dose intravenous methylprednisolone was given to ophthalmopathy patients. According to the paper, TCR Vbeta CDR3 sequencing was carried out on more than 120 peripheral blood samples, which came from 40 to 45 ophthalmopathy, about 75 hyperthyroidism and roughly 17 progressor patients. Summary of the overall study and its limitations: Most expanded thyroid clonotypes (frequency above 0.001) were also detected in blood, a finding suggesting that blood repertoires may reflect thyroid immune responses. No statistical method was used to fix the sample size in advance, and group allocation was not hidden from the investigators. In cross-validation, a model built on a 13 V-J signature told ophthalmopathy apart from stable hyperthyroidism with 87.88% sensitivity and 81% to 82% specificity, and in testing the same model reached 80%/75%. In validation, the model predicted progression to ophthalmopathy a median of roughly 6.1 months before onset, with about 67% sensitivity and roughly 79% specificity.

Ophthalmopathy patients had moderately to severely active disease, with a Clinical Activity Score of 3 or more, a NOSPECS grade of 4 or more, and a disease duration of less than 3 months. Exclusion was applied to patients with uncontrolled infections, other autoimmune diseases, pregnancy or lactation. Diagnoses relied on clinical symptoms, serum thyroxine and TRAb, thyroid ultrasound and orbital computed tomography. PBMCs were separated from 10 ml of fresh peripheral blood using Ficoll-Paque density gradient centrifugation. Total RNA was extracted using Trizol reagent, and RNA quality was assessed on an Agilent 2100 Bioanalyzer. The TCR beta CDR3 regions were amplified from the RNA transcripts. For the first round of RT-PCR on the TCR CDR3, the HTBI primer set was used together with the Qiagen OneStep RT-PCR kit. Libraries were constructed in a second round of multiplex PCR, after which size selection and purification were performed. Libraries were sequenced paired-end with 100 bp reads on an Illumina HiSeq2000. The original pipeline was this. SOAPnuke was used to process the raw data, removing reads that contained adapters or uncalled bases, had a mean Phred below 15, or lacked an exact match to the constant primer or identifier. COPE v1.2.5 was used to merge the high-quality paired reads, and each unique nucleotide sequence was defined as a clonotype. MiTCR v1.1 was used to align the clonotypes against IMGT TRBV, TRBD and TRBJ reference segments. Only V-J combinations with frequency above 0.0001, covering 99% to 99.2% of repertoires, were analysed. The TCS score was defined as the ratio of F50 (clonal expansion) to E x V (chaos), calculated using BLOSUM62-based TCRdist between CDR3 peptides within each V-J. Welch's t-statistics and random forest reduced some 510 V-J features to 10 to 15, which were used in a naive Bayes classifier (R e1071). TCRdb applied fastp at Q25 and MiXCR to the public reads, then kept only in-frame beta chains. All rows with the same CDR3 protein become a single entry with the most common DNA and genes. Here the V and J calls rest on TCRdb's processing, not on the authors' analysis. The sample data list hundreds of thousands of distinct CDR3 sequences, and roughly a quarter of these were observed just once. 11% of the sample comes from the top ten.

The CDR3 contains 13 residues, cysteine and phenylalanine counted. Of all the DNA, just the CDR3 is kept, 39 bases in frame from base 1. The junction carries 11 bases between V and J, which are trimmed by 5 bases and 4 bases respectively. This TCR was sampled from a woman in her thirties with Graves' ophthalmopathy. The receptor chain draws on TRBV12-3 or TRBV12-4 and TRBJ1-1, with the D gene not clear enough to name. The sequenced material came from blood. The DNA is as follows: TGTGCCAGCAGTGGGTTAAGGCGCACTGAAGCTTTCTTT. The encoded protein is CASSGLRRTEAFF.